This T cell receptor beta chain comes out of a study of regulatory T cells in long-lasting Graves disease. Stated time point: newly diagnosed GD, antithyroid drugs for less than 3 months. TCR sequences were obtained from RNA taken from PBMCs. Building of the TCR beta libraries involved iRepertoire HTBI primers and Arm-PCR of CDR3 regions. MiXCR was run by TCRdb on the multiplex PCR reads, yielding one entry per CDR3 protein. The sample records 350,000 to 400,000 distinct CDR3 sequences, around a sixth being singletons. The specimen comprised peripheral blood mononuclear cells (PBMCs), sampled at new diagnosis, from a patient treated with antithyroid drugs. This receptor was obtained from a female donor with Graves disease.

The CDR3 DNA reads as TGTGCCACCAGTGACACAGGGGGCGGCAATCAGCCCCAGCATTTT. Protein: CATSDTGGGNQPQHF. The chain carries TRBV24-1 and TRBJ1-5; TRBD1 matches 9 bases. The germline CDR1 and CDR2 sequences are KGHDR and SFDVKD. With V trimmed by 4 bases and J by 2 bases, 2 bases remained unmatched. The CDR3 has 15 residues.